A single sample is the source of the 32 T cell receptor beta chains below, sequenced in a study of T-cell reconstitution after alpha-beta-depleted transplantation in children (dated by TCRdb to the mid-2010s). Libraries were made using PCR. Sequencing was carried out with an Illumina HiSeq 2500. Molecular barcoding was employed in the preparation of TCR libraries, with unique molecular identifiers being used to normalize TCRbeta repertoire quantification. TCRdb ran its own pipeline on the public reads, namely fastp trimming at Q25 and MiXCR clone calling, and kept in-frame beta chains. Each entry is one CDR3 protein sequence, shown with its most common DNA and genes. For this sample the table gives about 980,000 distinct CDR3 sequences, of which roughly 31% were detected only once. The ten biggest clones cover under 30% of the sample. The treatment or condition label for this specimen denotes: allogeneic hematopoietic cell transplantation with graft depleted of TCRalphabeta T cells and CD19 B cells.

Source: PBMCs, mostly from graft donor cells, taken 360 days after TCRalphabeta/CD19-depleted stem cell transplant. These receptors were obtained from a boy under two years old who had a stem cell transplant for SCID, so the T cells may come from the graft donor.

Here the CDR3 reads CASSHSRLAGLTDTQYF. DNA of the CDR3: TGTGCCAGCAGCCATAGCAGACTAGCGGGGCTCACAGATACGCAGTATTTT. V gene TRBV7-2 combines with J gene TRBJ2-3; TRBD2 agrees at 11 bases. Germline V gene sequence: CDR1 SGHTA, CDR2 FQGNSA. The V and J ends lost 5 bases and 2 bases, in that order; junction bases with no gene match: 9. CDR3 size: 17 residues.

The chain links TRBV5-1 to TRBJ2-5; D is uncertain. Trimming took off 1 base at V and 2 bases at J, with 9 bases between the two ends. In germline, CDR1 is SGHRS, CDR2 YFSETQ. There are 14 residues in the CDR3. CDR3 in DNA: TGCGCCAGCAGCTTGATACAGTCTCAAGAGACCCAGTACTTC. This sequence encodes CASSLIQSQETQYF. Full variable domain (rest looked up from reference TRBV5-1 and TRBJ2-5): KAGVTQTPRYLIKTRGQQVTLSCSPISGHRSVSWYQQTPGQGLQFLFEYFSETQRNKGNFPGRFSGRQFSNSRSEMNVSTLELGDSALYLCASSLIQSQETQYFGPGTRLLVL.

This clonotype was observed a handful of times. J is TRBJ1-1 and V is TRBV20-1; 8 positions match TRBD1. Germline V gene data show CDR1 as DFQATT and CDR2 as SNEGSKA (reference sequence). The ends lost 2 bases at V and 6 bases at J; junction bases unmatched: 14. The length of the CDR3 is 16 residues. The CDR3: CSARPLGATGAAEAFF. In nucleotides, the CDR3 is TGCAGTGCTAGACCATTGGGGGCGACAGGGGCGGCTGAAGCTTTCTTT.

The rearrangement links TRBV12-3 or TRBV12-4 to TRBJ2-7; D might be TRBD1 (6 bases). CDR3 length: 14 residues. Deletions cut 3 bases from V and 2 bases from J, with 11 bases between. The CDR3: CASSFQGTTYEQYF. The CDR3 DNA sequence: TGTGCCAGCAGTTTCCAGGGGACCACCTACGAGCAGTACTTC.

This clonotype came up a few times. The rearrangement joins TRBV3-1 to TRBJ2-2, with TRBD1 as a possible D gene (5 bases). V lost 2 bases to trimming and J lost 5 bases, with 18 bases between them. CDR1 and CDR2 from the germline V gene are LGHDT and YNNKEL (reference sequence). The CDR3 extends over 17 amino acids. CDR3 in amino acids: CASSQPTVKDRTGELFF. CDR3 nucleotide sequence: TGTGCCAGCAGCCAACCGACAGTGAAGGATCGGACCGGGGAGCTGTTTTTT.

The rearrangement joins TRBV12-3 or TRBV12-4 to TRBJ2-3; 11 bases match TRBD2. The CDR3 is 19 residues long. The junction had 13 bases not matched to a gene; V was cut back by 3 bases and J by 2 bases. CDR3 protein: CASSFGLAGTVPFTDTQYF. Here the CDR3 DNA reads TGTGCCAGCAGTTTTGGACTAGCGGGTACCGTGCCGTTCACAGATACGCAGTATTTT.

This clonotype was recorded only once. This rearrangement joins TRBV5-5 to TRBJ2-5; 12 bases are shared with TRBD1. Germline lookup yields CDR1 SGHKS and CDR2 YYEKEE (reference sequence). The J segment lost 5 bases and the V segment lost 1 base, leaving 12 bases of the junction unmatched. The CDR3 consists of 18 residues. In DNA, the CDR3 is TGTGCCAGCAGCTTGCGTATCGGGACAGGGGGCCCGGGGGAGACCCAGTACTTC. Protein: CASSLRIGTGGPGETQYF. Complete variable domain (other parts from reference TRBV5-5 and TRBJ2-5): DAGVTQSPTHLIKTRGQQVTLRCSPISGHKSVSWYQQVLGQGPQFIFQYYEKEERGRGNFPDRFSARQFPNYSSELNVNALLLGDSALYLCASSLRIGTGGPGETQYFGPGTRLLVL.

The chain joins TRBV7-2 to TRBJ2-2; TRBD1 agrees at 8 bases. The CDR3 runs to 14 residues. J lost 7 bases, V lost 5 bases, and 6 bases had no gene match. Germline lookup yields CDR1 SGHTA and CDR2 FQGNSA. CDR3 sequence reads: CASSPRTGNGELFF. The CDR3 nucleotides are TGTGCCAGCAGCCCCCGGACAGGGAACGGGGAGCTGTTTTTT.

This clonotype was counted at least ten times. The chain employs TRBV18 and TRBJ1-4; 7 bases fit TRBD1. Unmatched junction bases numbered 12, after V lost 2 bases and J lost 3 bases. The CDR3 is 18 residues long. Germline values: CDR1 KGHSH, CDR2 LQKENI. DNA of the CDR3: TGTGCCAGCTCACCATCTAAGTCGGAGGGGGCGGCTAATGAAAAACTGTTTTTT. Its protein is CASSPSKSEGAANEKLFF.

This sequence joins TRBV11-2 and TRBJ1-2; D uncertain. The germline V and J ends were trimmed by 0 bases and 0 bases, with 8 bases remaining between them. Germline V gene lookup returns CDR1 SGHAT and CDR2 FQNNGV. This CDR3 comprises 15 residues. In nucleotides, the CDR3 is TGTGCCAGCAGCTTAGATGGGGAAGCTAACTATGGCTACACCTTC. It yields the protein CASSLDGEANYGYTF.

CDR3 loop: CSASEQGSETQYF. CDR3 in DNA: TGCAGTGCTAGCGAGCAGGGGTCAGAGACCCAGTACTTC. The chain combines TRBV20-1 with TRBJ2-5; the D gene is possibly TRBD1 (6 bases). V lost 3 bases to trimming and J lost 4 bases, with 12 bases between them. The length of the CDR3 is 13 residues. In germline, CDR1 is DFQATT, CDR2 SNEGSKA (reference sequence).

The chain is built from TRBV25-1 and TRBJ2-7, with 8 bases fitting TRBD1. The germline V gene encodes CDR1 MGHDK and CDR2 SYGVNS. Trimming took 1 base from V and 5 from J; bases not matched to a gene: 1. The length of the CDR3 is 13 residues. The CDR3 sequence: CASSESTGDEQYF. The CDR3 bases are TGTGCCAGCAGTGAATCGACAGGGGACGAGCAGTACTTC.

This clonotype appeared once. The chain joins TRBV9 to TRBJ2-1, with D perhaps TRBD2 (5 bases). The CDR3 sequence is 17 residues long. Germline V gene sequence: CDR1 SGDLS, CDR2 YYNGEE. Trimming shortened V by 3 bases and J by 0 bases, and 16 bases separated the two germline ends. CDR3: CASSAPRGISSYNEQFF. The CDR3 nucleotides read TGTGCCAGCAGCGCCCCGAGAGGGATCAGCTCCTACAATGAGCAGTTCTTC.

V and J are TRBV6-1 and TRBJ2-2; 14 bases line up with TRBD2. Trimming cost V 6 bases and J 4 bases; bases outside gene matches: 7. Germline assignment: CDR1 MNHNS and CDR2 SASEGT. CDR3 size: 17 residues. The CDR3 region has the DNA TGTGCCAGCAGACGGACTAGCGGGGGGTCACTCACCGGGGAGCTGTTTTTT. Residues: CASRRTSGGSLTGELFF.

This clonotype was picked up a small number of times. CDR3: CASSPQRVDEQFF. The DNA of the CDR3 is TGTGCCAGCAGCCCGCAGAGGGTAGATGAGCAGTTCTTC. The chain carries TRBV7-8 and TRBJ2-1; possibly TRBD2 for D (5 bases). CDR1 is SGHVS, CDR2 FQNEAQ, per germline. V dropped 5 bases and J dropped 8 bases, with 13 bases sitting between them. The length of the CDR3 is 13 residues.

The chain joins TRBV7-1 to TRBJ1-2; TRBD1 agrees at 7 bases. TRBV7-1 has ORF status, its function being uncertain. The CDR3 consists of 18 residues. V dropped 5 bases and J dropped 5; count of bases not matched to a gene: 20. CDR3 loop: CASSLSVGQRASGYGYTF. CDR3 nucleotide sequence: TGTGCCAGCAGCCTCTCCGTGGGACAGCGAGCTTCTGGTTATGGCTACACCTTC.

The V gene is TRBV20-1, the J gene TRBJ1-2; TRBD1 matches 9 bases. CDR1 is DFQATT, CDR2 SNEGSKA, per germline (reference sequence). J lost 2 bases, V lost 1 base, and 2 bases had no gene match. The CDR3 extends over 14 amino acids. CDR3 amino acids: CSARGDRANYGYTF. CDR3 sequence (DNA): TGCAGTGCTAGAGGGGACAGGGCCAACTATGGCTACACCTTC.

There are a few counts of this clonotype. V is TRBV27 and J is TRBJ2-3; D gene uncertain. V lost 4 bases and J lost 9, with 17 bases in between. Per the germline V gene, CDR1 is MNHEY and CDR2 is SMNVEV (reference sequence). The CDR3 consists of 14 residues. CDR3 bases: TGTGCCAGCAGTTCCGTATACCCTATCTCGACGCAGTATTTT. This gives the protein CASSSVYPISTQYF.

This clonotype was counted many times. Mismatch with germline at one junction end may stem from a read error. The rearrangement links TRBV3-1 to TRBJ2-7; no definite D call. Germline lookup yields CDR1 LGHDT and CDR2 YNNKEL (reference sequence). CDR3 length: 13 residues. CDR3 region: CASSPRSSYEQYF. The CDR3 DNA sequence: TGCGCCAGCAGCCCACGGAGCTCCTACGAGCAGTACTTC.

This CDR3 reads CASSDAGVGQGIYF. DNA of the CDR3: TGTGCCAGCAGTGATGCGGGAGTGGGACAGGGCATATATTTT. This chain joins TRBV25-1 and TRBJ1-3; TRBD1 aligns across 9 bases. V shed 3 bases, J shed 12 bases, and the junction held 9 bases outside the gene matches. The CDR3 consists of 14 residues. Germline lookup yields CDR1 MGHDK and CDR2 SYGVNS. The full variable domain, in which reference TRBV25-1 and TRBJ1-3 provide the parts outside the CDR3, is EADIYQTPRYLVIGTGKKITLECSQTMGHDKMYWYQQDPGMELHLIHYSYGVNSTEKGDLSSESTVSRIRTEHFPLTLESARPSHTSQYLCASSDAGVGQGIYFGEGSWLTVV.

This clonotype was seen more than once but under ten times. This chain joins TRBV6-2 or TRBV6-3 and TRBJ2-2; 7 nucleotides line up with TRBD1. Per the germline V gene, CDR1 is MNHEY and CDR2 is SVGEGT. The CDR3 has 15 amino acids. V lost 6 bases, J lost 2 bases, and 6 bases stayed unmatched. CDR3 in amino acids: CASRNDRVNTGELFF. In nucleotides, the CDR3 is TGTGCCAGCAGAAACGACAGGGTTAACACCGGGGAGCTGTTTTTT.

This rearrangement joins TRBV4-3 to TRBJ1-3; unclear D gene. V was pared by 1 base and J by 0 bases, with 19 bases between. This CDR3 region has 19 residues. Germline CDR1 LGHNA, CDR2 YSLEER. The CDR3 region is CASSQVFPSQSSSGNTIYF. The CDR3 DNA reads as TGCGCCAGCAGCCAAGTATTCCCCTCTCAGTCGTCCTCTGGAAACACCATATATTTT.

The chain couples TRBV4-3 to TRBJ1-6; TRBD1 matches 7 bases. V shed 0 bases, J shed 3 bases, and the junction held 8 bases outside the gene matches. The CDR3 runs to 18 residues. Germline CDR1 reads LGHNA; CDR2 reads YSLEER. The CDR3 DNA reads TGCGCCAGCAGCCAAGATTTCCTCGCAGGGGGCTATAATTCACCCCTCCACTTT. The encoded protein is CASSQDFLAGGYNSPLHF.

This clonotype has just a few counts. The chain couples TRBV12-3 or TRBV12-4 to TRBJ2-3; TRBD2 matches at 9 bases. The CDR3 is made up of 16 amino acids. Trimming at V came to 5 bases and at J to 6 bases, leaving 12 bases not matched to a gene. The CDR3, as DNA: TGTGCCAGCAGTCCTTTTAGCGGGGGTGCGTTGGATACGCAGTATTTT. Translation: CASSPFSGGALDTQYF.

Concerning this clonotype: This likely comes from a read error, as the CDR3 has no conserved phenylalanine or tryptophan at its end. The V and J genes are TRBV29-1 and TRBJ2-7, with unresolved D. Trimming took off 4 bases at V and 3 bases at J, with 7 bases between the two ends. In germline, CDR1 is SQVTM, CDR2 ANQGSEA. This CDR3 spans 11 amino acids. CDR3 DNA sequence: TGCAGCGTTGGGACGGACTACGAGCAGTACCTC. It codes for CSVGTDYEQYL.

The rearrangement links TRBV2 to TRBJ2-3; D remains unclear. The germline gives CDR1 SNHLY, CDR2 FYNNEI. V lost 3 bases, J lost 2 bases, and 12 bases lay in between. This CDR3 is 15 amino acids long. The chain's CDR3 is CASSDGLVPTDTQYF. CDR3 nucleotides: TGTGCCAGCAGTGATGGGTTGGTCCCCACAGATACGCAGTATTTT.

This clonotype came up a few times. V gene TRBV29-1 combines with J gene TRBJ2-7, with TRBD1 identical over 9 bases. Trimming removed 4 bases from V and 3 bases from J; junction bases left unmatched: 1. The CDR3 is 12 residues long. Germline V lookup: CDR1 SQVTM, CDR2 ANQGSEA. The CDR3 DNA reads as TGCAGCGTTGGGGACAGGGTCTACGAGCAGTACTTC. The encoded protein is CSVGDRVYEQYF.

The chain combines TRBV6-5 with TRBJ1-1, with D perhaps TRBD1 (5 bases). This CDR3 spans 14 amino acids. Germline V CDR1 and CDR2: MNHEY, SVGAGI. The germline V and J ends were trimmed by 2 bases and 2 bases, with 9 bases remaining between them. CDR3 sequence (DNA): TGTGCCAGCAGTTACCCCGGACATAACACTGAAGCTTTCTTT. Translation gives CASSYPGHNTEAFF.

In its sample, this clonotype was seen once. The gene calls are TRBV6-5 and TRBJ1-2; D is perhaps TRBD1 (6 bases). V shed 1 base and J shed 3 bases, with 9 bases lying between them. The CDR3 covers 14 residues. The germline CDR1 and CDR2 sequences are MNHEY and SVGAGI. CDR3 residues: CASSYYRAHYGYTF. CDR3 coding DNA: TGTGCCAGCAGTTACTACAGGGCCCACTATGGCTACACCTTC.

Written as DNA, the CDR3 is TGTGCCAGCAGCTCAACTATTCGACCCGGGACTAAAGACAATGAGCAGTTCTTC. It is translated as CASSSTIRPGTKDNEQFF. The rearrangement uses TRBV11-2 and TRBJ2-1; 7 nucleotides align to TRBD2. J gave up 5 bases and V 4 bases, and 17 bases lay outside the gene matches. The CDR3 consists of 18 residues. Germline CDR1 reads SGHAT; CDR2 reads FQNNGV. Variable domain in full (rest from reference TRBV11-2 and TRBJ2-1): EAGVAQSPRYKIIEKRQSVAFWCNPISGHATLYWYQQILGQGPKLLIQFQNNGVVDDSQLPKDRFSAERLKGVDSTLKIQPAKLEDSAVYLCASSSTIRPGTKDNEQFFGPGTRLTVL.

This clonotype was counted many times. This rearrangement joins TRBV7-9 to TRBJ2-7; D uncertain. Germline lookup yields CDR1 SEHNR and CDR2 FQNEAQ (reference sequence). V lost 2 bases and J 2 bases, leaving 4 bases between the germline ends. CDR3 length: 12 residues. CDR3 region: CASSLLPYEQYF. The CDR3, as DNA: TGTGCCAGCAGCTTACTCCCCTACGAGCAGTACTTC.

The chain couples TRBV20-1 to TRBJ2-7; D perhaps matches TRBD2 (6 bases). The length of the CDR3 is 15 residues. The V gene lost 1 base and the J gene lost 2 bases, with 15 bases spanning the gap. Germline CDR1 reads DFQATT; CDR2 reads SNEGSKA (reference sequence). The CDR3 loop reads CSARGGGAGTYEQYF. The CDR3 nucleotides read TGCAGTGCTAGAGGGGGCGGGGCGGGGACCTACGAGCAGTACTTC.